Listed here is a single T cell receptor beta chain. This clone was recorded a few times. Its antigen has not been determined. Base qualities are not provided; no much larger clone lies one nucleotide away. Based on the germline V gene, the CDR1 and CDR2 sequences are SQVTM and ANQGSEA. The CDR3, from cysteine to phenylalanine, totals 14 residues. Kept here is only the CDR3 DNA, which spans 42 bases and is read in frame from base 1. Clipping removes 7 bases from V and 8 bases from J, with 11 as the unmatched junction base count. Participants in the prospective study were aged 18 to 89 years, lived in about two dozen United States geographic areas, and enrolled through a virtual design. Cohort assignment in the prospective study relied on participant-reported clinical history from a screening survey and a study questionnaire. In the prospective study, mobile phlebotomists collected whole blood, serum and a nasopharyngeal or oropharyngeal swab from each participant. Over a 2-month period, participants in the prospective study had the option of providing additional blood draws and questionnaires. Before DNA extraction, blood samples from the prospective study were shipped at room temperature or frozen.

This sample was taken from a study of blood T cell repertoires in COVID-19 (dated by TCRdb to the early 2020s). About the full investigation: Samples from collaborators originated in the United States, Italy and Spain and spanned both the acute and convalescent phases of COVID-19. The repertoires were made available in a free public database intended to serve as a resource for research on the immune response to SARS-CoV-2. Subjects who had been exposed to COVID-19, were actively infected with it, or had recovered from it provided the deeply sampled blood TCRbeta repertoires that made up the dataset. HLA class I and class II types, where available, came from metadata supplied by the sample provider rather than from assay-based typing. The samples were drawn from two sources: the first 160 participants of the ongoing ImmuneRACE study, and approximately 1,300 subjects contributed by 6 global collaborators. Nearly every sample came with metadata listing a de-identified subject ID, COVID-19 status, age in years and sex. The prospective study material was composed of cDNA or gDNA derived from T cells, B-cell-depleted T cells, or PBMCs. Overall study outcomes, separate from this receptor: The amount of clinical and demographic metadata varied by source and participant and was provided uncurated.

TCRbeta CDR3 regions were amplified from genomic DNA by means of the immunoSEQ Assay, a bias-controlled multiplex PCR. The authors processed their data as follows. The number of nucleated cells in each sample was estimated by amplification of reference gene primers within the assay. Sequence reads were collapsed and filtered to measure the absolute abundance of every unique TCRbeta CDR3 rearrangement. For each sample, productive Simpson clonality was calculated as the square root of Simpson's diversity index over productive rearrangements. TCRdb mirrors the immuneACCESS table, restricted to in-frame sequences. Some clones are absent from its copies; in checked studies, under half trace to an unresolved V gene, and the reason for the others is unknown. The DNA was the basis for D and trimming; V, J and clone size are from that table. This sample comprises around 58,000 clones, roughly 80% of them detected only once. The top ten clonotypes cover 3% to 4.5% of the sample.

This sequence uses TRBV29-1 and TRBJ2-1, with TRBD1 identical over 10 junction bases. The TCR comes from a woman aged 40 to 50 with acute COVID-19. Material: PBMCs or T cells enriched from blood (not recorded which). For the CDR3, the sequence is CSALRQGAIDEQFF. The DNA is as follows: TGCAGCGCCCTACGACAGGGGGCTATCGATGAGCAGTTCTTC.